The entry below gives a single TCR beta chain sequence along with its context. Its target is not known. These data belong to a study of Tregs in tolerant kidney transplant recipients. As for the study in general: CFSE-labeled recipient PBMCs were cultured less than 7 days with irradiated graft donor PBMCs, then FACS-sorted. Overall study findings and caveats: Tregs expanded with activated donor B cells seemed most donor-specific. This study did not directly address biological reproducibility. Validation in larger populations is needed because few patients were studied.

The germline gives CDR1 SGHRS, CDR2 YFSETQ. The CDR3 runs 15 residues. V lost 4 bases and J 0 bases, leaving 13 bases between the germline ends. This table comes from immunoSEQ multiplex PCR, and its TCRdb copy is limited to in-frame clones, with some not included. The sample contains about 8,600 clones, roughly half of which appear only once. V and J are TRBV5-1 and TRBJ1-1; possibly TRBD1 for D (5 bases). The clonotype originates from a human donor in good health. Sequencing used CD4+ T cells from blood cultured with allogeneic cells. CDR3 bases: TGCGCCAGCAGCCATACAGGACACTTGAACACTGAAGCTTTCTTT. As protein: CASSHTGHLNTEAFF.